One sample yielded the 4 T cell receptor beta chains listed below, sequenced in a study of shared clonotypes between healthy human individuals. Method: immunoSEQ multiplex PCR; TCRdb's copy keeps in-frame clones and lacks some. The data contain 300,000 or so clones, about 74% of them singletons. Specimen: memory CD4+ T cells sorted from blood. Subset specified: CD45RA-negative fraction. The origin of the receptors is a man aged 25-45 years in good health.

Turning to this clone: A far larger clone is off by one base, so a read error is likely. Other DNA sequences in the sample encode the same CDR3. The CDR3 protein is CASSSGPTRLVGRYEQYF. CDR3 DNA sequence: TGTGCCAGCAGCTCGGGGCCTACGAGACTAGTTGGTAGGTACGAGCAGTATTTC. The rearrangement links TRBV5-5 to TRBJ2-7; TRBD2 is a possible D gene (6 bases). The CDR3 loop spans 18 amino acids. Germline V CDR1 and CDR2: SGHKS, YYEKEE (reference sequence).

Worth noting for this clone: The same CDR3 arises from other DNA sequences in this sample as well. The V gene is TRBV11-3, the J gene TRBJ2-5, with a weak D call TRBD2 (6 bases). The CDR3 consists of 14 residues. CDR1 is SGHNT, CDR2 YENEEA, per germline. V was shortened by 3 bases and J by 1 base, with 9 bases between the two germline ends. The CDR3 loop reads CASSLGGAQETQYF. For the CDR3, the DNA is TGTGCCAGCAGCTTGGGCGGGGCCCAAGAGACCCAGTACTTC.

This chain uses TRBV7-2 with TRBJ2-2, with D possibly being TRBD1 (5 bases). CDR1 and CDR2 from the germline V gene are SGHTA and FQGNSA. V lost 1 base to trimming and J lost 4 bases, with 10 bases between them. CDR3 length: 15 residues. The CDR3 loop reads CASSLVPRGTGELFF. DNA for the CDR3: TGTGCCAGCAGCTTAGTTCCAAGGGGCACCGGGGAGCTGTTTTTT.

This rearrangement joins TRBV4-1 to TRBJ1-4; 9 bases fit TRBD1. The CDR3 length is 16 residues. Trimming cost V 1 base and J 7 bases; bases outside gene matches: 7. CDR1 is MGHRA, CDR2 YSYEKL, per germline. CDR3 amino acids: CASSQGYRGLGEKLFF. For the CDR3, the DNA is TGCGCCAGCAGCCAAGGATACAGGGGGCTGGGTGAAAAACTGTTTTTT.